These T cell receptor beta chains were read from a single sample in a study of T cells in Graves' hyperthyroidism and ophthalmopathy. Each CDR3 protein is one row after TCRdb ran MiXCR on the multiplex PCR reads. The sample records hundreds of thousands of distinct CDR3 sequences, 11% to 15% being singletons. Sample: blood. Receptors were obtained from a woman younger than 30 with Graves' hyperthyroidism. CDR3s include the opening cysteine and the closing phenylalanine or tryptophan. A D gene is named only where the DNA matches it firmly. Part of the rows lack a size; the others show once, few, many or a class for expanded clones.

j_call v_call clone_size d_call cdr3_nt cdr3_aa
TRBJ2-5 TRBV4-3 - - TGCGCCAGCAGCCAAGAGGTGGGGAGAAGGCAAGAGACCCAGTACTTC CASSQEVGRRQETQYF
TRBJ2-7 TRBV7-2 many - TGTGCCAGCAGCCTCCAGAGCTCCTACGAGCAGTACTTC CASSLQSSYEQYF
TRBJ2-2 TRBV29-1 few TRBD1 TGCAGCGGGACCGGGACAGGGTCCACCGGGGAGCTGTTTTTT CSGTGTGSTGELFF
TRBJ1-1 TRBV5-6 - - TGTGCCAGCAGCTTGGGGGCAACGTCTGAAGCTTTCTTT CASSLGATSEAFF
TRBJ2-2 TRBV12-3/TRBV12-4 - - TGTGCCAGTCTTGCGCGACAGCCCGGGACCACCGGGGAGCTGTTTTTT CASLARQPGTTGELFF
TRBJ1-1 TRBV10-3 - - TGTGCCATCAGGGGGACAACGGACACTGAAGCTTTCTTT CAIRGTTDTEAFF
TRBJ1-1 TRBV7-9 many - TGTGCCAGCAGCTTAGGAGGACGGACGAACACTGAAGCTTTCTTT CASSLGGRTNTEAFF
TRBJ2-5 TRBV19 few TRBD2 TGTGCCAGTAGTATAGGATGGACTAGCGGGCGGGAGACCCAGTACTTC CASSIGWTSGRETQYF
TRBJ1-5 TRBV24-1 - TRBD1 TGTGCCACTCAGGGACAGTACAATCAGCCCCAGCATTTT CATQGQYNQPQHF
TRBJ2-1 TRBV6-2/TRBV6-3 - TRBD1 TGTGCCAGCAGTTACTCGATAGGGGACAGGGCCGCCGGCAATGAGCAGTTCTTC CASSYSIGDRAAGNEQFF
TRBJ2-5 TRBV19 - - TGTGCCAGTAGTATAGATTTGGGGTTACAAGAGACCCAGTACTTC CASSIDLGLQETQYF
TRBJ2-4 TRBV25-1 few - TGTGCCAGCAGTGAATGGGGAGGAACCAAAAACATTCAGTACTTC CASSEWGGTKNIQYF
TRBJ2-1 TRBV7-9 many TRBD2 TGTGCCAGCAGCTTATGGGCGGGAGGTGTGAATGAGCAGTTCTTC CASSLWAGGVNEQFF
TRBJ2-1 TRBV20-1 few - TGCAGTGCTAGCCCCATATGGGGAGTCGGATACAATGAGCAGTTCTTC CSASPIWGVGYNEQFF
TRBJ1-5 TRBV4-1 few - TGCGCCAGCAGCCAAGAGCCGGGACATTCGAATCAGCCCCAGCATTTT CASSQEPGHSNQPQHF
TRBJ2-1 TRBV13 many - TGTGCCAGCAGCTTGTCAGTAGGGGGTGAGCAGTTCTTC CASSLSVGGEQFF
TRBJ1-5 TRBV7-2 many - TGTGCCAGCAGCTCAGGACAGCCCTATCAGCCCCAGCATTTT CASSSGQPYQPQHF
TRBJ2-7 TRBV10-3 few - TGTGCCATCAGTGCCAGGGGCGCGGGTGGCGGGCCACACTCCTACGAGCAGTACTTC CAISARGAGGGPHSYEQYF
TRBJ2-3 TRBV28 many - TGTGCCAGCAGTGCAGGAGGCTTGGGCACAGATACGCAGTATTTT CASSAGGLGTDTQYF
TRBJ2-5 TRBV2 many - TGTGCCAGCAGTGACTTTGAGACCCAGTACTTC CASSDFETQYF
TRBJ2-4 TRBV20-1 few - TGCAGTGCCCGGTCCGAGACAGTCGTAAACATTCAGTACTTC CSARSETVVNIQYF
TRBJ2-7 TRBV10-3 - TRBD1 TGTGCCATCAGCCCTACGGGACAGGGTTACAACGAGCAGTACTTC CAISPTGQGYNEQYF
TRBJ1-5 TRBV29-1 many - TGCAGCGTTGTGACAGGAAATAGCAATCAGCCCCAGCATTTT CSVVTGNSNQPQHF
TRBJ2-5 TRBV2 many - TGTGCCAGCAGTGGACTCAGGTCAGAGACCCAGTACTTC CASSGLRSETQYF
TRBJ1-2 TRBV12-3/TRBV12-4 many TRBD1 TGTGCCAGCAGGCCACAGGGGCCGGATGGCTACACCTTC CASRPQGPDGYTF
TRBJ1-5 TRBV28 many - TGTGCCAGCAGTTTAAGGGGGATCAGCAATCAGCCCCAGCATTTT CASSLRGISNQPQHF
TRBJ2-7 TRBV27 many - TGTGCCAGCAGTTTATCGGGCCAGGCAACCTACGAGCAGTACTTC CASSLSGQATYEQYF
TRBJ2-1 TRBV5-1 - TRBD2 TGCGCCAGCAGCTCCGGACTAGCGGGAGGGCGAGAGCAGTTCTTC CASSSGLAGGREQFF
TRBJ2-7 TRBV12-3/TRBV12-4 many TRBD1 TGTGCCAGCAGCCCGACAGGGGTCGGTTACGAGCAGTACTTC CASSPTGVGYEQYF
TRBJ1-2 TRBV24-1 - - TGTGCCACCAGTGACATACACGCTAACTATGGCTACACCTTC CATSDIHANYGYTF
TRBJ2-1 TRBV7-9 - - TGTGCCAGCAGCTTAGCGACCCAGAGCTCCTACAATGAGCAGTTCTTC CASSLATQSSYNEQFF
TRBJ2-3 TRBV28 many - TGTGCCAGCAGGCCAAGAACAGGGATCTCACCGCGGGATACGCAGTATTTT CASRPRTGISPRDTQYF
TRBJ2-3 TRBV12-3/TRBV12-4 few - TGTGCCAGCAGTTCGGACAAGTCTACGCAGTATTTT CASSSDKSTQYF
TRBJ2-7 TRBV4-1 many TRBD1 TGCGCCAGCAGCCAGGCGACAGGGACCGAGCAGTACTTC CASSQATGTEQYF
TRBJ1-5 TRBV30 many - TGTGCCTGGAGTCGTCAGGGTGTCAATCAGCCCCAGCATTTT CAWSRQGVNQPQHF
TRBJ2-3 TRBV29-1 - TRBD2 TGCAGCGTTGAAGGGTTAACTAGCGGGGCTTCCACAGATACGCAGTATTTT CSVEGLTSGASTDTQYF
TRBJ2-1 TRBV4-3 - - TGCGCCAGCAGCCTCGAGACGGGAACCTACAATGAGCAGTTCTTC CASSLETGTYNEQFF
TRBJ2-5 TRBV28 many TRBD1 TGTGCCAGCAGTACACTGGACAGGTCGGAGACCCAGTACTTC CASSTLDRSETQYF
TRBJ2-3 TRBV7-2 many TRBD2 TGTGCCAGCAGCTATCTAGCGGGAGGGCGAACGCAGTATTTT CASSYLAGGRTQYF
TRBJ2-4 TRBV7-2 many TRBD2 TGTGCCAGCAGTTTCACCGGGACTAGCGGGAGGTGGGCCAAAAACATTCAGTACTTC CASSFTGTSGRWAKNIQYF
TRBJ2-2 TRBV19 - - TGTGCCAGCGCTTGGTCAGTTACCTTAGATGCCGGGGAGCTGTTTTTT CASAWSVTLDAGELFF
TRBJ2-3 TRBV29-1 many - TGCAGCGGCGGGCCAGGGGATACGCAGTATTTT CSGGPGDTQYF
TRBJ1-5 TRBV28 many - TGTGCCAGCAGAGCGGTTGGTCAGCCCCAGCATTTT CASRAVGQPQHF
TRBJ1-3 TRBV30 - - TGTGCCTGGAGTCTCGGAATCTCTGGAAACACCATATATTTT CAWSLGISGNTIYF
TRBJ2-7 TRBV19 - - TGTGCCAGTAGTATAGGATGGGGGGACGAGCAGTACTTC CASSIGWGDEQYF
TRBJ2-2 TRBV28 many - TGTGCCAGCAGAATTGAGTCCGGACGCGGGGAGCTGTTTTTT CASRIESGRGELFF
TRBJ2-1 TRBV27 few - TGTGCCAGCGCTCTCCGCGGGTCCTCCTACAATGAGCAGTTCTTC CASALRGSSYNEQFF
TRBJ2-2 TRBV7-3 many - TGTGCCAGCAGCCTAAACGACAGGCCATATACCACCGGGGAGCTGTTTTTT CASSLNDRPYTTGELFF
TRBJ1-3 TRBV7-8 - - TGTGCCAGCCGGGAGTTCTCTGGAAACACCATATATTTT CASREFSGNTIYF
TRBJ2-1 TRBV6-2/TRBV6-3 many - TGTGCCAGCAGCTACTTTCGGGATAATGAGCAGTTCTTC CASSYFRDNEQFF
TRBJ2-7 TRBV12-3/TRBV12-4 few TRBD1 TGTGCCAGCAGTTTATTCGTTTGGGACAGAAACTACGAGCAGTACTTC CASSLFVWDRNYEQYF